This is a list of T cell receptor beta chains from one sample in a study of regulatory T cells in long-lasting Graves disease. One entry per CDR3 protein results from TCRdb running MiXCR on the multiplex PCR reads. Here the sample spans 450,000 to 650,000 distinct CDR3 sequences, 15% to 20% being singletons. These sequences were also reported in another study, on T cells in Graves' hyperthyroidism and ophthalmopathy.

The material sequenced was peripheral blood mononuclear cells (PBMCs), taken at new diagnosis, from a patient treated with antithyroid drugs. The source is a middle-aged woman with Graves disease. CDR3s include the opening cysteine and the closing phenylalanine or tryptophan. A D gene is named only where the DNA matches it firmly. Clone size is not always given. Where it is, it says once, few, many or a class for expanded clones.

D: TRBD2
J: TRBJ2-5
size: few
V: TRBV11-2
DNA: TGTGCCAGCAGCCTACTTACTAGCGTCTTTCAAGAGACCCAGTACTTC
CDR3: CASSLLTSVFQETQYF

D: TRBD1
J: TRBJ2-7
size: .
V: TRBV5-1
DNA: TGCGCCAGCAGCTCCGGACAGGACCCGAGCAACGAGCAGTACTTC
CDR3: CASSSGQDPSNEQYF

D: .
J: TRBJ2-1
size: .
V: TRBV10-3
DNA: TGTGCCATCAGTGATGGGGACACCAGATACAATGAGCAGTTCTTC
CDR3: CAISDGDTRYNEQFF

D: .
J: TRBJ2-5
size: .
V: TRBV2
DNA: TGTGCCAGCAGCGTAGGACGGAAACAAGAGACCCAGTACTTC
CDR3: CASSVGRKQETQYF

D: .
J: TRBJ2-1
size: few
V: TRBV20-1
DNA: TGCAGTGAATCCCGGGGGCCCTACAATGAGCAGTTCTTC
CDR3: CSESRGPYNEQFF

D: .
J: TRBJ2-7
size: few
V: TRBV18
DNA: TGTGCCAGCTCACCACGGGACCCCATCTGGTACGAGCAGTACTTC
CDR3: CASSPRDPIWYEQYF

D: TRBD2
J: TRBJ2-3
size: few
V: TRBV12-3/TRBV12-4
DNA: TGTGCCAGCAGATCAGCGGGGCTGGACACAGATACGCAGTATTTT
CDR3: CASRSAGLDTDTQYF

D: .
J: TRBJ1-1
size: many
V: TRBV20-1
DNA: TGCAGTGCTACGACAGCGAACACTGAAGCTTTCTTT
CDR3: CSATTANTEAFF

D: TRBD1
J: TRBJ1-2
size: many
V: TRBV2
DNA: TGTGCCAGCACGGACAGGGGGGACTATGGCTACACCTTC
CDR3: CASTDRGDYGYTF

D: .
J: TRBJ2-7
size: many
V: TRBV7-9
DNA: TGTGCCAGCACAAGGAGGGGCGAGCAGTACTTC
CDR3: CASTRRGEQYF

D: .
J: TRBJ2-2
size: few
V: TRBV6-4
DNA: TGTGCCAGCAGTGACTTCCTACGGGGAAACGGGGAGCTGTTTTTT
CDR3: CASSDFLRGNGELFF

D: TRBD2
J: TRBJ2-1
size: few
V: TRBV15
DNA: TGTGCCACCAGCAGACAAGTTCTAGCGGGGACCTACAATGAGCAGTTCTTC
CDR3: CATSRQVLAGTYNEQFF

D: .
J: TRBJ1-1
size: .
V: TRBV4-1
DNA: TGCGCCAGCAGCCGTATACAGGGTCTTCCCGGGAACACTGAAGCTTTCTTT
CDR3: CASSRIQGLPGNTEAFF

D: TRBD2
J: TRBJ2-5
size: few
V: TRBV15
DNA: TGTGCCACCAGCAGAGAGAAGGGTAGCGGGGTGATCCAAGAGACCCAGTACTTC
CDR3: CATSREKGSGVIQETQYF

D: .
J: TRBJ2-6
size: few
V: TRBV7-6
DNA: TGTGCCAGCAGCTCCAGACCGGTGAGGGGGAGCTCTGGGGCCAACGTCCTGACTTTC
CDR3: CASSSRPVRGSSGANVLTF

D: .
J: TRBJ1-5
size: many
V: TRBV28
DNA: TGTGCCAGCAGTTCCCTACTTAGTCAGGGATTTCAGCCCCAGCATTTT
CDR3: CASSSLLSQGFQPQHF

D: .
J: TRBJ2-7
size: .
V: TRBV18
DNA: TGTGCCAGCTCACCACTCCAGGGCGGATACTACGAGCAGTACTTC
CDR3: CASSPLQGGYYEQYF

D: .
J: TRBJ2-7
size: few
V: TRBV20-1
DNA: TGCAGTGCTAGCCTTGGACAAAGTCCTCCGTACGAGCAGTACTTC
CDR3: CSASLGQSPPYEQYF

D: .
J: TRBJ1-1
size: few
V: TRBV19
DNA: TGTGCCAGTACCTCGCGGCAGGGCGGCGCTGAAGCTTTCTTT
CDR3: CASTSRQGGAEAFF

D: TRBD1
J: TRBJ2-1
size: .
V: TRBV27
DNA: TGTGCCAGCCACCGGACAGGGGCCTACAATGAGCAGTTCTTC
CDR3: CASHRTGAYNEQFF

D: TRBD2
J: TRBJ2-3
size: many
V: TRBV28
DNA: TGTGCCAGCAGCCGATCTAGCGGAGGCACAGATACGCAGTATTTT
CDR3: CASSRSSGGTDTQYF

D: .
J: TRBJ2-2
size: many
V: TRBV12-3/TRBV12-4
DNA: TGTGCCAGCAAATCGGGGACGGGCACCGGGGAGCTGTTTTTT
CDR3: CASKSGTGTGELFF

D: .
J: TRBJ2-7
size: many
V: TRBV13
DNA: TGTGCCAGCAGCCGGTGGGGCCCACTAGTGTACTTC
CDR3: CASSRWGPLVYF